A single sample is the source of the 12 T cell receptor beta chains below, sequenced in a study of T cell repertoires in cytomegalovirus infection. Each CDR3 protein is one row after TCRdb ran MiXCR on the reads. The repertoire has around 630,000 distinct CDR3 sequences, roughly 24% of them found once; the top ten carry less than 9.5%. The specimen sequenced was CD8+ T cells from PBMCs. These receptor sequences come from a human donor in good health (CMV status not recorded). Some clones in this sample may be carry-over from other donors' samples.

This clonotype showed up many times. The chain joins TRBV7-2 to TRBJ1-2; D gene unclear. CDR3 size: 13 residues. Trimming took 10 bases from V and 6 from J, leaving 18 bases between them. CDR1 is SGHTA and CDR2 is FQGNSA in the germline V gene. In DNA form, the CDR3 reads TGTGCCACCTGGGAGGGAGGAGGCAATGGCTACACCTTC. Encoded protein: CATWEGGGNGYTF.

V gene TRBV11-3 combines with J gene TRBJ2-2; perhaps D is TRBD1 or TRBD2 (5 bases each). The ends were cut back, 3 bases at V and 3 bases at J, with 14 bases in the middle. The CDR3 contains 16 residues. Looked up from germline, CDR1 is SGHNT and CDR2 is YENEEA. The CDR3 DNA follows: TGTGCCAGCAGCTTTCTTGGGACGAGGGACACCGGGGAGCTGTTTTTT. This gives the protein CASSFLGTRDTGELFF.

The sample holds a few counts of this clonotype. The gene calls are TRBV6-2 or TRBV6-3 and TRBJ1-5, with 9 bases that match TRBD1. From germline, CDR1 is MNHEY and CDR2 SVGEGT. CDR3 length: 15 amino acids. Trimming cost V 6 bases and J 2 bases; bases outside gene matches: 5. CDR3 protein: CASRSGQGGNQPQHF. The CDR3 DNA follows: TGTGCCAGCAGGTCGGGACAGGGTGGCAATCAGCCCCAGCATTTT.

V is TRBV2 and J is TRBJ2-2, with D maybe TRBD2 (5 bases). The CDR3 extends over 14 amino acids. With 10 bases removed from V and 0 bases from J, the gap between germline ends came to 12 bases. Germline CDR1 SNHLY, CDR2 FYNNEI. The CDR3 coding sequence is TGTGCCACCCAGGTCGGGGCGAACACCGGGGAGCTGTTTTTT. This encodes CATQVGANTGELFF.

This clonotype was seen many times. This chain links TRBV6-5 with TRBJ1-1, with a tentative D call TRBD1 (5 bases). The V gene's germline CDR1 is MNHEY and CDR2 SVGAGI. This CDR3 has 16 residues. V was trimmed by 0 bases and J by 1 base, leaving 12 bases between them. CDR3 sequence reads: CASSYSKGDRNTEAFF. DNA of the CDR3: TGTGCCAGCAGTTACTCGAAAGGAGACAGGAACACTGAAGCTTTCTTT.

The chain is built from TRBV11-2 and TRBJ2-7; 12 bases fit TRBD2. The CDR3 is 19 residues long. The germline V gene has CDR1 SGHAT and CDR2 FQNNGV. V lost 4 bases, J lost 0 bases, and 13 bases stayed unmatched. In DNA, the CDR3 is TGTGCCAGCAGCTCCCTGCCGGGGACTAGCGGGCGTCACTCCTACGAGCAGTACGTC. Protein product: CASSSLPGTSGRHSYEQYV.

The chain carries TRBV4-1 and TRBJ2-7, with D possibly TRBD1 on 6 matching bases. Germline assignment: CDR1 MGHRA and CDR2 YSYEKL. The V end lost 0 bases, the J end lost 3 bases, and 12 bases lay between the germline ends. The CDR3 runs to 15 residues. The CDR3 sequence: CASSQEPRGYYEQYF. CDR3 bases: TGCGCCAGCAGCCAAGAACCCAGGGGCTACTACGAGCAGTACTTC.

V and J are TRBV6-2 or TRBV6-3 and TRBJ2-3; 13 bases agree with TRBD2. There are 16 residues in the CDR3. Germline V lookup: CDR1 MNHEY, CDR2 SVGEGT. V lost 5 bases, J lost 4 bases, and 6 bases stayed unmatched. The CDR3: CASSLRTSGGSDTQYF. CDR3 DNA sequence: TGTGCCAGCAGTCTCCGGACTAGCGGGGGTTCAGATACGCAGTATTTT.

The chain uses TRBV15 and TRBJ2-3; TRBD2 matches at 11 bases. V trimming: 1 base; J trimming: 2 bases; junction bases outside the gene matches: 8. Germline CDR1 reads LNHNV; CDR2 reads YYDKDF (reference sequence). The CDR3 is 18 residues long. The CDR3 bases are TGTGCCACCAGCAGAGTCCCTAGACTAGCGGGGAACACAGATACGCAGTATTTT. This codes for CATSRVPRLAGNTDTQYF.

This sequence joins TRBV6-5 and TRBJ2-5; TRBD1 aligns across 8 bases. CDR1 and CDR2 (germline): MNHEY, SVGAGI. The CDR3 has 14 amino acids. With 10 bases clipped from V and 2 bases from J, the junction kept 9 bases outside the gene matches. CDR3 DNA sequence: TGTGCCATCCAGACAGGGGCGGGACAAGAGACCCAGTACTTC. Encoded protein: CAIQTGAGQETQYF.

The J gene is TRBJ2-1, the V gene TRBV27; 13 positions match TRBD2. The CDR3 has 14 residues. J was trimmed by 15 bases and V by 5 bases; bases with no gene match: 10. CDR1 and CDR2 (germline): MNHEY, SMNVEV (reference sequence). For the CDR3, the DNA is TGTGCCAGCAGTCTACCGGGACTAGCGGGGAGGCTGTTCTTC. It encodes CASSLPGLAGRLFF.

This clonotype was found many times. The chain combines TRBV28 with TRBJ1-5; 7 nucleotides line up with TRBD1. CDR3 length: 15 residues. The trim removed 5 bases at V and 4 bases at J, leaving 8 bases unmatched. From germline, CDR1 is MDHEN and CDR2 SYDVKM. The CDR3 is CASSLIGTANQPQHF. The CDR3, as DNA: TGTGCCAGCAGTCTAATCGGGACAGCTAATCAGCCCCAGCATTTT. The entire variable domain, with the rest obtained from reference TRBV28 and TRBJ1-5, is as follows: DVKVTQSSRYLVKRTGEKVFLECVQDMDHENMFWYRQDPGLGLRLIYFSYDVKMKEKGDIPEGYSVSREKKERFSLILESASTNQTSMYLCASSLIGTANQPQHFGDGTRLSIL.